The 5 T cell receptor beta chains below all came from one sample that was sequenced in a study of blood T cell repertoires in COVID-19. Repertoires were generated with immunoSEQ multiplex PCR, while TCRdb's copy carries only in-frame clones and drops some. The table includes about 380,000 clones, more than 75% detected once. Material: peripheral blood. These receptor sequences come from a human donor with acute or convalescent COVID-19. The donor label of this sample is uncertain.

The chain uses TRBV27 and TRBJ2-7; D is possibly TRBD2 (7 bases). This CDR3 region has 17 residues. The germline V gene has CDR1 MNHEY and CDR2 SMNVEV (reference sequence). Trimming pared 6 bases from V and 1 base from J, leaving 22 bases between. DNA of the CDR3: TGTGCCAGCAGCGTCCAGGTGGGGGGGGCCCTTTCCTACGAGCAGTACTTC. Residues: CASSVQVGGALSYEQYF.

This chain connects TRBV6-5 to TRBJ1-1; 10 positions agree with TRBD1. V dropped 6 bases and J dropped 4; count of bases not matched to a gene: 5. CDR1 and CDR2 from the germline V gene are MNHEY and SVGAGI. The CDR3 sequence is 14 residues long. The CDR3 protein is CASSRTGGPTEAFF. The CDR3 DNA is TGTGCCAGCAGCCGGACAGGGGGACCCACTGAAGCTTTCTTT.

V and J are TRBV27 and TRBJ1-2, with 9 bases fitting TRBD1. J gave up 7 bases and V 4 bases, and 4 bases lay outside the gene matches. This CDR3 is built from 13 residues. Per the germline V gene, CDR1 is MNHEY and CDR2 is SMNVEV (reference sequence). In DNA form, the CDR3 reads TGTGCCAGCAGTTACAGGGGGCAGGGTGGCTACACCTTC. This codes for CASSYRGQGGYTF.

The genes are TRBV5-1 and TRBJ2-1; 11 bases are shared with TRBD2. The trim removed 7 bases at V and 2 bases at J, leaving 2 bases unmatched. Germline CDR1 reads SGHRS; CDR2 reads YFSETQ. CDR3 length: 14 amino acids. As DNA, the CDR3 is TGCGCCAGCCGGGGACTAGCGGCCTACAATGAGCAGTTCTTC. Encoded protein: CASRGLAAYNEQFF.

This chain links TRBV7-2 with TRBJ1-4; D gene ambiguous. V shed 5 bases and J shed 0 bases, with 13 bases lying between them. This CDR3 spans 16 amino acids. CDR1 is SGHTA, CDR2 FQGNSA, per germline. The CDR3 loop is CASSRNTVATNEKLFF. The CDR3 DNA follows: TGTGCCAGCAGCCGTAACACAGTAGCAACTAATGAAAAACTGTTTTTT.